The rows below give T cell receptor beta chains drawn from one sample of a study of cytomegalovirus exposure and HLA in healthy donors. Sequencing used immunoSEQ multiplex PCR; TCRdb keeps in-frame clones, though not all of them. The sample holds roughly 170,000 clones, around 83% seen once. The sequencing input was PBMCs. Receptor source: a girl aged 2 to 9 in good health and CMV-seropositive. The CDR3 runs from the conserved cysteine through the conserved F or W. D genes are given only for firm matches. Clone size is not always given. Where it is, it says once, few, many or a class for expanded clones.

D gene: TRBD1; clone size: .; J gene: TRBJ2-3; V gene: TRBV5-5; CDR3 protein: CASSPTGKGDTQYF; CDR3 DNA: TGTGCCAGCAGCCCGACAGGGAAAGGAGATACGCAGTATTTT
D gene: TRBD1; clone size: .; J gene: TRBJ2-7; V gene: TRBV28; CDR3 protein: CASKKSGTGGIYEQYF; CDR3 DNA: TGTGCCAGCAAAAAATCCGGGACAGGGGGCATCTACGAGCAGTACTTC
D gene: .; clone size: .; J gene: TRBJ1-2; V gene: TRBV9; CDR3 protein: CASSSFDGYTF; CDR3 DNA: TGTGCCAGCAGTTCCTTCGATGGCTACACCTTC
D gene: TRBD1; clone size: .; J gene: TRBJ2-7; V gene: TRBV28; CDR3 protein: CASSLGGQPYEQYF; CDR3 DNA: TGTGCCAGCAGTTTAGGGGGACAGCCCTACGAGCAGTACTTC
D gene: TRBD1; clone size: .; J gene: TRBJ1-1; V gene: TRBV6-6; CDR3 protein: CASSGGTGNTEAFF; CDR3 DNA: TGTGCCAGCAGTGGAGGGACAGGGAACACTGAAGCTTTCTTT
D gene: .; clone size: .; J gene: TRBJ2-2; V gene: TRBV11-2; CDR3 protein: CASSFQGTGELFF; CDR3 DNA: TGTGCCAGCAGCTTCCAGGGGACCGGGGAGCTGTTTTTT
D gene: TRBD1; clone size: .; J gene: TRBJ1-6; V gene: TRBV30; CDR3 protein: CACNQRQGAYSPLHF; CDR3 DNA: TGTGCCTGTAACCAGCGACAGGGGGCATATTCACCCCTCCACTTT
D gene: .; clone size: .; J gene: TRBJ2-1; V gene: TRBV13; CDR3 protein: CASSLGGSGVIRSPNNEQFF; CDR3 DNA: TGTGCCAGCAGCTTAGGGGGTAGCGGCGTTATCCGCTCCCCCAACAATGAGCAGTTCTTC
D gene: .; clone size: .; J gene: TRBJ2-3; V gene: TRBV5-1; CDR3 protein: CASSGTTGTLGDTQYF; CDR3 DNA: TGCGCCAGCAGCGGAACCACAGGGACACTGGGAGATACGCAGTATTTT
D gene: TRBD2; clone size: .; J gene: TRBJ2-7; V gene: TRBV25-1; CDR3 protein: CASSVNYSGGAEQYF; CDR3 DNA: TGTGCCAGCAGTGTAAACTATAGCGGGGGGGCCGAGCAGTACTTC
D gene: TRBD2; clone size: .; J gene: TRBJ2-3; V gene: TRBV6-4; CDR3 protein: CASSHSGENTDTQYF; CDR3 DNA: TGTGCCAGCTCCCATAGCGGGGAGAACACAGATACGCAGTATTTT
D gene: .; clone size: few; J gene: TRBJ2-7; V gene: TRBV9; CDR3 protein: CASSVGISYEQYF; CDR3 DNA: TGTGCCAGCAGCGTAGGAATTAGTTACGAGCAGTACTTC
D gene: .; clone size: few; J gene: TRBJ1-1; V gene: TRBV6-1; CDR3 protein: CASRTATNTEAFF; CDR3 DNA: TGTGCCAGCAGGACAGCTACTAACACTGAAGCTTTCTTT
D gene: .; clone size: few; J gene: TRBJ2-7; V gene: TRBV28; CDR3 protein: CASSSGGPYEQYF; CDR3 DNA: TGTGCCAGCAGTTCAGGAGGGCCCTACGAGCAGTACTTC
D gene: .; clone size: .; J gene: TRBJ1-1; V gene: TRBV18; CDR3 protein: CASSPTGGSAEAFF; CDR3 DNA: TGTGCCAGCTCACCTACTGGGGGGAGCGCTGAAGCTTTCTTT
D gene: TRBD1; clone size: .; J gene: TRBJ1-2; V gene: TRBV30; CDR3 protein: CAWSLTGQDGYTF; CDR3 DNA: TGTGCCTGGAGTTTGACAGGGCAGGATGGCTACACCTTC
D gene: .; clone size: .; J gene: TRBJ1-2; V gene: TRBV28; CDR3 protein: CASSSLWRGGDYGYTF; CDR3 DNA: TGTGCCAGCAGTTCGCTATGGCGGGGGGGAGACTATGGCTACACCTTC
D gene: TRBD2; clone size: once; J gene: TRBJ2-1; V gene: TRBV7-2; CDR3 protein: CASSLVAGTPHNEQFF; CDR3 DNA: TGTGCCAGCAGCTTAGTAGCGGGGACTCCCCACAATGAGCAGTTCTTC
D gene: .; clone size: .; J gene: TRBJ2-1; V gene: TRBV25-1; CDR3 protein: CASSEYGAPPYNEQFF; CDR3 DNA: TGTGCCAGCAGTGAATATGGAGCGCCACCCTACAATGAGCAGTTCTTC
D gene: TRBD1; clone size: .; J gene: TRBJ1-2; V gene: TRBV27; CDR3 protein: CASSPSTGGYGGYTF; CDR3 DNA: TGTGCCAGCAGTCCCTCGACAGGGGGTTATGGTGGCTACACCTTC
D gene: .; clone size: .; J gene: TRBJ2-7; V gene: TRBV6-5; CDR3 protein: CASRPAKSGYEQYF; CDR3 DNA: TGTGCCAGCAGGCCAGCCAAAAGCGGCTACGAGCAGTACTTC
D gene: .; clone size: .; J gene: TRBJ2-1; V gene: TRBV25-1; CDR3 protein: CASSETDYNEQFF; CDR3 DNA: TGTGCCAGCAGTGAGACAGATTACAATGAGCAGTTCTTC
D gene: TRBD2; clone size: once; J gene: TRBJ2-1; V gene: TRBV7-9; CDR3 protein: CASSLALGSGRTLRNEQFF; CDR3 DNA: TGTGCCAGCAGCTTAGCCCTGGGTAGCGGGAGGACTCTGAGGAATGAGCAGTTCTTC
D gene: TRBD2; clone size: .; J gene: TRBJ2-3; V gene: TRBV27; CDR3 protein: CASSSPLADFTDTQYF; CDR3 DNA: TGTGCCAGCAGTTCCCCCCTAGCGGATTTTACAGATACGCAGTATTTT
D gene: .; clone size: .; J gene: TRBJ2-1; V gene: TRBV25-1; CDR3 protein: CASSEDRLIGSYNEQFF; CDR3 DNA: TGTGCCAGCAGTGAAGATCGACTCATAGGCTCCTACAATGAGCAGTTCTTC
D gene: TRBD2; clone size: .; J gene: TRBJ2-5; V gene: TRBV11-1; CDR3 protein: CASSPRWGTSGRADF; CDR3 DNA: TGTGCCAGCAGCCCGCGTTGGGGGACTAGCGGGAGGGCCGACTTC
D gene: TRBD2; clone size: .; J gene: TRBJ2-1; V gene: TRBV5-1; CDR3 protein: CASSYQSLAGVSGEQFF; CDR3 DNA: TGCGCCAGCAGTTACCAGTCTTTAGCGGGAGTTAGTGGTGAGCAGTTCTTC
D gene: TRBD1; clone size: .; J gene: TRBJ2-1; V gene: TRBV4-1; CDR3 protein: CASSLDRGIGNEQFF; CDR3 DNA: TGCGCCAGCAGCCTAGACAGGGGAATTGGCAATGAGCAGTTCTTC
D gene: .; clone size: .; J gene: TRBJ1-2; V gene: TRBV11-2; CDR3 protein: CASSLVGDYGYTF; CDR3 DNA: TGTGCCAGCAGCTTAGTGGGAGATTATGGCTACACCTTC
D gene: .; clone size: once; J gene: TRBJ2-3; V gene: TRBV7-3; CDR3 protein: CASSGLGDTQYF; CDR3 DNA: TGTGCCAGCAGCGGACTTGGAGATACGCAGTATTTT
D gene: TRBD1; clone size: .; J gene: TRBJ1-2; V gene: TRBV28; CDR3 protein: CASSLTGGAYGYTF; CDR3 DNA: TGTGCCAGCAGTTTGACAGGGGGCGCGTATGGCTACACCTTC
D gene: TRBD1; clone size: .; J gene: TRBJ1-2; V gene: TRBV7-2; CDR3 protein: CASRPSGTGGPISGYTF; CDR3 DNA: TGTGCCAGCAGGCCCTCGGGGACAGGGGGCCCCATCTCTGGCTACACCTTC
D gene: .; clone size: .; J gene: TRBJ2-3; V gene: TRBV19; CDR3 protein: CASSIVQADTQYF; CDR3 DNA: TGTGCCAGTAGTATCGTGCAGGCAGATACGCAGTATTTT
D gene: .; clone size: .; J gene: TRBJ2-3; V gene: TRBV30; CDR3 protein: CAYTKGFTASDTQYF; CDR3 DNA: TGTGCCTACACCAAGGGGTTTACTGCTTCAGATACGCAGTATTTT
D gene: TRBD1; clone size: .; J gene: TRBJ1-2; V gene: TRBV6-5; CDR3 protein: CASSYPGGYGYTF; CDR3 DNA: TGTGCCAGCAGTTACCCAGGGGGCTATGGCTACACCTTC
D gene: TRBD2; clone size: .; J gene: TRBJ2-1; V gene: TRBV5-1; CDR3 protein: CASSMGGTASSYNEQFF; CDR3 DNA: TGCGCCAGCAGCATGGGGGGGACTGCTAGCTCCTACAATGAGCAGTTCTTC
D gene: .; clone size: .; J gene: TRBJ2-1; V gene: TRBV4-1; CDR3 protein: CASSQAQYNEQFF; CDR3 DNA: TGCGCCAGCAGCCAAGCACAGTACAATGAGCAGTTCTTC
D gene: TRBD2; clone size: .; J gene: TRBJ2-1; V gene: TRBV27; CDR3 protein: CASSFLAGEGNEQFF; CDR3 DNA: TGTGCCAGCAGTTTCTTGGCGGGGGAGGGGAATGAGCAGTTCTTC
D gene: TRBD1; clone size: .; J gene: TRBJ1-5; V gene: TRBV27; CDR3 protein: CASSPRTGDKRPQHF; CDR3 DNA: TGTGCCAGCAGTCCAAGGACAGGGGACAAGAGGCCCCAGCATTTT
D gene: .; clone size: once; J gene: TRBJ2-2; V gene: TRBV5-6; CDR3 protein: CASSLAPGANTGELFF; CDR3 DNA: TGTGCCAGCAGCTTGGCACCGGGGGCGAACACCGGGGAGCTGTTTTTT
D gene: TRBD2; clone size: .; J gene: TRBJ2-1; V gene: TRBV19; CDR3 protein: CASSLLAGGTSSYNEQFF; CDR3 DNA: TGTGCCAGTAGTTTATTAGCGGGAGGCACAAGCTCCTACAATGAGCAGTTCTTC
D gene: TRBD1; clone size: .; J gene: TRBJ1-5; V gene: TRBV19; CDR3 protein: CASRAPDRGAYQPQHF; CDR3 DNA: TGTGCCAGCCGGGCCCCTGACAGGGGGGCCTATCAGCCCCAGCATTTT
D gene: TRBD2; clone size: .; J gene: TRBJ2-1; V gene: TRBV4-1; CDR3 protein: CASSLTSTIAGSYNEQFF; CDR3 DNA: TGCGCCAGCAGCCTAACCTCGACGATAGCGGGGTCCTACAATGAGCAGTTCTTC
D gene: .; clone size: .; J gene: TRBJ2-3; V gene: TRBV7-9; CDR3 protein: CASSSEVDTQYF; CDR3 DNA: TGTGCCAGCAGCTCCGAGGTTGATACGCAGTATTTT
D gene: TRBD2; clone size: .; J gene: TRBJ2-7; V gene: TRBV9; CDR3 protein: CASSSSGRAGEQYF; CDR3 DNA: TGTGCCAGCAGCTCGAGCGGGAGGGCCGGCGAGCAGTACTTC